Given below is one TCR beta chain in context. Produced via immunoSEQ multiplex PCR; TCRdb's table is partial and in-frame only. The sample shows a few hundred thousand clones, around nine tenths of them seen only once. These data are taken from a study of blood T cell repertoires in COVID-19. The CDR3 covers 14 residues. Germline values: CDR1 SQVTM, CDR2 ANQGSEA. With 3 bases clipped from V and 3 bases from J, the junction kept 4 bases outside the gene matches. The receptor's source is a young woman who had recovered from COVID-19. The specimen was PBMCs or T cells enriched from blood (not recorded which). The rearrangement joins TRBV29-1 to TRBJ2-1; 8 nucleotides align to TRBD2. DNA for the CDR3: TGCAGCGTTGATTGGCTAGCGGGCTACAATGAGCAGTTCTTC. The encoded protein is CSVDWLAGYNEQFF.